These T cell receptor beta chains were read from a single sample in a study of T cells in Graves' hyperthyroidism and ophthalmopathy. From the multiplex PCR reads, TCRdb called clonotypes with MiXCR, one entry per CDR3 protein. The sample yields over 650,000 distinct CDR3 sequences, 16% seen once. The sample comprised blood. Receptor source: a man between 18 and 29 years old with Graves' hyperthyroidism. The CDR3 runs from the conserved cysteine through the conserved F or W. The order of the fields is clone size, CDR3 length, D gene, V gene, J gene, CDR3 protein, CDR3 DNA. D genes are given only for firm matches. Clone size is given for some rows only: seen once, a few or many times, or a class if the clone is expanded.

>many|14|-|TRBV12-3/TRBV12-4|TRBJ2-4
CASKYGGGKNIQYF
TGTGCCAGCAAGTACGGTGGAGGCAAAAACATTCAGTACTTC
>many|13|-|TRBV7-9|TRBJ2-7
CASSPRASYEQYF
TGTGCCAGCAGTCCCCGGGCTTCCTACGAGCAGTACTTC
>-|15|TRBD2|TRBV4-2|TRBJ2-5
CASSRLAGEQETQYF
TGTGCCAGCAGTCGACTAGCGGGGGAACAAGAGACCCAGTACTTC
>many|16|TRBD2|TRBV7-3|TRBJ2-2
CASSPTLAGGDGELFF
TGTGCCAGCAGCCCAACTTTAGCGGGAGGGGACGGGGAGCTGTTTTTT
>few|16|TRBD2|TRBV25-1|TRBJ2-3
CASSPLLAGGGDTQYF
TGTGCCAGCAGCCCCCTGCTCGCGGGAGGAGGGGATACGCAGTATTTT
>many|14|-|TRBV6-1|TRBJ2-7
CASRYRDTVYEQYF
TGTGCCAGCCGGTACCGGGACACGGTTTACGAGCAGTACTTC
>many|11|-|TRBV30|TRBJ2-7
CAWRWGYEQYF
TGTGCCTGGAGGTGGGGCTACGAGCAGTACTTC
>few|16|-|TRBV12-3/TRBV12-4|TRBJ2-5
CASSFGRTVFQETQYF
TGTGCCAGCAGTTTTGGCCGGACAGTCTTCCAAGAGACCCAGTACTTC
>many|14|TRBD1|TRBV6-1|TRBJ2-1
CASSYQDRAAEQFF
TGTGCCAGCAGTTACCAGGACAGGGCGGCTGAGCAGTTCTTC
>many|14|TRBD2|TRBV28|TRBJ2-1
CASVIGSGSDEQFF
TGTGCCAGCGTAATTGGTAGCGGGAGTGATGAGCAGTTCTTC
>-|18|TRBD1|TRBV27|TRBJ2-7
CASSFLESGTGGAIVQYF
TGTGCCAGCAGTTTCCTCGAAAGCGGGACAGGGGGCGCGATTGTGCAGTACTTC
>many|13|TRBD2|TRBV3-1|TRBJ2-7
CASSGGGLWEQYF
TGTGCCAGCAGCGGCGGGGGTCTCTGGGAGCAGTACTTC
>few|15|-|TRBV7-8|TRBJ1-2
CASSLYRTTVEGYTF
TGTGCCAGCAGCCTCTATAGGACAACAGTCGAAGGCTACACCTTC
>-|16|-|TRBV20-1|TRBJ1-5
CSARGLKASQMQPQHF
TGCAGTGCTAGAGGGTTAAAGGCCAGCCAAATGCAGCCCCAGCATTTT
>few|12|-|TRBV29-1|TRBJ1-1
CSVEVDSSRAFF
TGCAGCGTTGAAGTGGACAGTTCGCGAGCTTTCTTT
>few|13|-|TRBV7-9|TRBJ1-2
CASSLIGINGYTF
TGTGCCAGCAGCTTAATAGGGATCAATGGCTACACCTTC
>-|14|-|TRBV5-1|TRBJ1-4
CASSSPRDPEKLFF
TGCGCCAGCAGCTCCCCCCGGGACCCGGAAAAACTGTTTTTT
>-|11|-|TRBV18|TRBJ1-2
CASSASSGYTF
TGTGCCAGCTCCGCATCGAGTGGCTACACCTTC
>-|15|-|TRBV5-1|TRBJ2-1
CASTLVASWDNEQFF
TGCGCCAGCACCTTGGTGGCATCCTGGGACAATGAGCAGTTCTTC
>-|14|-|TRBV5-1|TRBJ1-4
CASSLSPGPGKLFF
TGCGCCAGCAGCTTGTCTCCGGGCCCCGGAAAACTGTTTTTT
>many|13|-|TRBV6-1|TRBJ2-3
CASSITPKDTQYF
TGTGCCAGCAGTATAACCCCAAAAGATACGCAGTATTTT
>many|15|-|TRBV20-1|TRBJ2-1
CSARRRGAGDNEQFF
TGCAGTGCTAGGAGGAGGGGGGCGGGAGACAATGAGCAGTTCTTC
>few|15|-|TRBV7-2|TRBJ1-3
CASSLFSGSGNTIYF
TGTGCCAGCAGCCTCTTCTCAGGTTCCGGAAACACCATATATTTT
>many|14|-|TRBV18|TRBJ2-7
CASSEVARDYEQYF
TGTGCCAGCTCAGAGGTAGCGAGGGACTACGAGCAGTACTTC
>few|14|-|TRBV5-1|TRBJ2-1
CAGGVAGPYNEQFF
TGCGCCGGCGGTGTGGCGGGACCCTACAATGAGCAGTTCTTC
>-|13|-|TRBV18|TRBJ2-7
CASSPGAEGGQYF
TGTGCCAGCTCGCCCGGAGCCGAGGGCGGGCAGTACTTC
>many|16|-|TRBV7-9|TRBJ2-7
CASSPLGSADSYEQYF
TGTGCCAGCAGCCCGCTCGGGTCAGCGGATTCCTACGAGCAGTACTTC
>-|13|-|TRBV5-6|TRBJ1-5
CASSLAGWQPQHF
TGTGCCAGCAGCTTGGCCGGGTGGCAGCCCCAGCATTTT
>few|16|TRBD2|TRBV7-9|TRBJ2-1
CASSTLAGGPVNEQFF
TGTGCCAGCAGCACACTAGCGGGAGGGCCGGTTAATGAGCAGTTCTTC
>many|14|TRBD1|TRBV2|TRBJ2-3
CASRKTGSTDTQYF
TGTGCCAGCAGGAAGACAGGGAGCACAGATACGCAGTATTTT
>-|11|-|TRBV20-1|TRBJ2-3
CSAKSSGTQYF
TGCAGTGCTAAGTCCTCTGGAACGCAGTATTTT
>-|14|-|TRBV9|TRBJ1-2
CASSVVRALYGYTF
TGTGCCAGCAGCGTAGTGCGGGCGCTTTATGGCTACACCTTC
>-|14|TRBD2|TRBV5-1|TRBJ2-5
CASRPAGGSETQYF
TGCGCCAGTCGCCCTGCGGGAGGCTCGGAGACCCAGTACTTC
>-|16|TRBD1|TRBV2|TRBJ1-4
CASRGQGLWSNEKLFF
TGTGCCAGCAGGGGACAGGGGCTTTGGAGTAATGAAAAACTGTTTTTT
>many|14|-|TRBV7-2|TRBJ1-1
CASSFRGAGEYAFF
TGTGCCAGCAGCTTTAGGGGGGCAGGGGAGTATGCTTTCTTT
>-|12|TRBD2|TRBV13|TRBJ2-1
CASSTIAGEQFF
TGTGCCAGCAGCACCATAGCGGGGGAGCAGTTCTTC
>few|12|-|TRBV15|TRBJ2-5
CATQDAEETQYF
TGTGCCACCCAGGACGCCGAAGAGACCCAGTACTTC
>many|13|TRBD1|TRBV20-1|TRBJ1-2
CSARLQGNYGYTF
TGCAGTGCTAGACTACAGGGGAACTATGGCTACACCTTC
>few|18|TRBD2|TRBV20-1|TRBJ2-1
CSARDFSGGRGNYNEQFF
TGCAGTGCTAGAGATTTTAGTGGCGGGAGAGGAAACTACAATGAGCAGTTCTTC
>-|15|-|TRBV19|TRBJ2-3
CASSIGEGTTDTQYF
TGTGCCAGTAGTATAGGAGAAGGGACCACAGATACGCAGTATTTT